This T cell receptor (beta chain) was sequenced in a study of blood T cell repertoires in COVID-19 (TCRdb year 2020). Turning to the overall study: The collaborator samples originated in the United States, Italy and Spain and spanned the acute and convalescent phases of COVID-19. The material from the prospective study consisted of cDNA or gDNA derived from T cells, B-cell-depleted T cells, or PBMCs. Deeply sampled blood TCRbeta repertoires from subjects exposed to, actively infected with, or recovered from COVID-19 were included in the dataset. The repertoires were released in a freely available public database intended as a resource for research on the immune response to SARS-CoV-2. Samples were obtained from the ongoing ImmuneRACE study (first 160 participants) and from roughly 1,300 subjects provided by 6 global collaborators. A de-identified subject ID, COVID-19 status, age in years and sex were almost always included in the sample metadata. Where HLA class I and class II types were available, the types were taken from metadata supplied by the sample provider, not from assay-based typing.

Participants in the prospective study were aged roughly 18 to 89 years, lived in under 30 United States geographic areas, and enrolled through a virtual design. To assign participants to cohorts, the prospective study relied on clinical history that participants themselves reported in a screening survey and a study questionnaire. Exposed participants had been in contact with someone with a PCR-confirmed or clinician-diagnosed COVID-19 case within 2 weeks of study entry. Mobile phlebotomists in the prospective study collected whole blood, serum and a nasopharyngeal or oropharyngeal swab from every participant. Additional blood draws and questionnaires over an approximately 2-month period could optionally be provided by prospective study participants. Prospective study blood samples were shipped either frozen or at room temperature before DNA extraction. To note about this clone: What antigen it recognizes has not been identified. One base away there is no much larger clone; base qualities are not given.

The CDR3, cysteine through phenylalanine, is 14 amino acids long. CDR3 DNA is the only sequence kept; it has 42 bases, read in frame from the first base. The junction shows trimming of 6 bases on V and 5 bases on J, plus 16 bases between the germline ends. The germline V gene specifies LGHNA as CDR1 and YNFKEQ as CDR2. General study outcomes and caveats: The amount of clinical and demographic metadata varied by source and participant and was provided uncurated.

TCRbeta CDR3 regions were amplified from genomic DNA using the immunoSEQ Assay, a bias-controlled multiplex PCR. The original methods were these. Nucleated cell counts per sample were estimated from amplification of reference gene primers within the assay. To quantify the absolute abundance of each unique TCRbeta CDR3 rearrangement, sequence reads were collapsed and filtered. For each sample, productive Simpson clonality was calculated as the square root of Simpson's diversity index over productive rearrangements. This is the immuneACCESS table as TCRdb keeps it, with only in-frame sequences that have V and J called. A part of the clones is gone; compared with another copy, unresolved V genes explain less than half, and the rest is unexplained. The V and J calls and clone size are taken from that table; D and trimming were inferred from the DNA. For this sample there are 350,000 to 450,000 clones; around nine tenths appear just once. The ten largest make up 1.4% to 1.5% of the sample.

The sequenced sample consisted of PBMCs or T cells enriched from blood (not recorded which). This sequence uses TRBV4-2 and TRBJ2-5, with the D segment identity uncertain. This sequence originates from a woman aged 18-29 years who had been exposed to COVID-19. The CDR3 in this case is CASRPQLGAETQYF. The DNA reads TGTGCCAGCAGACCCCAGTTGGGCGCGGAGACCCAGTACTTC.